The 25 T cell receptor beta chains listed next were all sequenced from one sample in a study of cytomegalovirus exposure and HLA in healthy donors. This PCR relied on a set of 60 Vbeta primers and 13 Jbeta primers. Using immunoSEQ multiplex PCR, the repertoire was profiled, and TCRdb retains in-frame clones only, with some absent. The sample lists around 150,000 clones; 75% to 90% were seen once. The specimen was PBMCs. The origin of the receptors is a girl aged 2-9 years in good health and CMV-seropositive.

The rearrangement uses TRBV27 and TRBJ1-3; TRBD1 might be the D (5 bases). Trimming shortened V by 10 bases and J by 4 bases, and 11 bases separated the two germline ends. Germline-derived CDR1 and CDR2 are MNHEY and SMNVEV (reference sequence). CDR3 length: 12 amino acids. CDR3 sequence (DNA): TGTGCCACCTCAGGGTTGGGAAACACCATATATTTT. Translated: CATSGLGNTIYF.

The chain employs TRBV5-1 and TRBJ1-1; D is unclear. V lost 5 bases to trimming and J lost 1 base, with 15 bases between them. Germline V gene sequence: CDR1 SGHRS, CDR2 YFSETQ. The CDR3 length is 15 residues. CDR3 in DNA: TGCGCCAGCAGTTTTGTCGGAGTCGAGAACACTGAAGCTTTCTTT. Translated: CASSFVGVENTEAFF. Using reference TRBV5-1 and TRBJ1-1 for the parts outside the CDR3, the full variable domain is KAGVTQTPRYLIKTRGQQVTLSCSPISGHRSVSWYQQTPGQGLQFLFEYFSETQRNKGNFPGRFSGRQFSNSRSEMNVSTLELGDSALYLCASSFVGVENTEAFFGQGTRLTVV.

This clone was seen a few times. V gene TRBV7-9 combines with J gene TRBJ1-3; D unclear. Trimming pared 5 bases from V and 2 bases from J, leaving 4 bases between. Per germline, CDR1 SEHNR and CDR2 FQNEAQ (reference sequence). CDR3 size: 12 residues. The CDR3 bases are TGTGCCAGCAGCCCCGCTGGAAACACCATATATTTT. It specifies CASSPAGNTIYF. The full variable domain, in which reference TRBV7-9 and TRBJ1-3 provide the parts outside the CDR3, is DTGVSQNPRHKITKRGQNVTFRCDPISEHNRLYWYRQTLGQGPEFLTYFQNEAQLEKSRLLSDRFSAERPKGSFSTLEIQRTEQGDSAMYLCASSPAGNTIYFGEGSWLTVV.

The V and J genes are TRBV6-4 and TRBJ1-2; 7 bases align to TRBD1. The ends lost 0 bases at V and 8 bases at J; junction bases unmatched: 6. The CDR3 covers 14 residues. Germline-derived CDR1 and CDR2 are MRHNA and SNTAGT. The CDR3 here is CASSDSIGTAGYTF. The CDR3 coding sequence is TGTGCCAGCAGTGACTCGATTGGGACAGCAGGCTACACCTTC.

CDR3 sequence: CASSHPRGGVYTEAFF. The CDR3 DNA reads as TGTGCCAGCTCACATCCAAGGGGAGGCGTGTACACTGAAGCTTTCTTT. The gene calls are TRBV18 and TRBJ1-1; D is perhaps TRBD1 (5 bases). The V and J ends lost 4 bases and 3 bases respectively, with 18 bases between them. The germline gives CDR1 KGHSH, CDR2 LQKENI. This CDR3 has 16 residues.

The chain recombines TRBV7-9 with TRBJ2-2; D is perhaps TRBD2 (5 bases). CDR3 length: 14 amino acids. V lost 5 bases to trimming and J lost 6 bases, with 13 bases between them. Germline V gene sequence: CDR1 SEHNR, CDR2 FQNEAQ (reference sequence). The CDR3 DNA is TGTGCCAGCAGCATTCCGGGGTGGGCCGGGGAGCTGTTTTTT. Protein: CASSIPGWAGELFF.

This clone appeared once. The chain uses TRBV28 and TRBJ2-7; TRBD2 agrees at 15 bases. The CDR3 consists of 17 residues. In germline, CDR1 is MDHEN, CDR2 SYDVKM. V lost 7 bases to trimming and J lost 5 bases; unmatched junction nucleotides: 12. This CDR3 reads CASTSRTSGRARDEQYF. CDR3 bases: TGTGCCAGCACGAGCAGGACTAGCGGGAGGGCCAGGGACGAGCAGTACTTC.

CDR3 sequence: CASSSGDGYEQYF. The CDR3 DNA reads as TGTGCCAGCAGCTCCGGGGATGGCTACGAGCAGTACTTC. This rearrangement joins TRBV11-3 to TRBJ2-5; maybe TRBD2 (5 bases). The assigned J gene may be wrong: the sequence end matches TRBJ2-7 better. CDR1 SGHNT and CDR2 YENEEA come from the germline V gene. CDR3 length: 13 amino acids.

The chain couples TRBV18 to TRBJ1-2, with TRBD1 identical over 8 bases. Germline V gives CDR1 KGHSH, CDR2 LQKENI. This CDR3 contains 16 residues. J was trimmed by 4 bases and V by 6 bases; bases with no gene match: 13. CDR3 sequence (DNA): TGTGCCAGCTCCCCGGGACAGGAGGGCGTTTTCTATGGCTACACCTTC. It is translated as CASSPGQEGVFYGYTF.

The rearrangement joins TRBV7-6 to TRBJ2-3, with a tentative D call TRBD1 (5 bases). Germline V gene sequence: CDR1 SGHVS, CDR2 FNYEAQ. This CDR3 has 17 residues. With 1 base removed from V and 5 bases from J, the gap between germline ends came to 19 bases. The CDR3 loop is CASSLGTWGASEDTQYF. The CDR3 DNA follows: TGTGCCAGCAGCTTAGGGACATGGGGCGCCTCCGAAGATACGCAGTATTTT.

V gene TRBV28 combines with J gene TRBJ1-2; 7 bases line up with TRBD1. J lost 2 bases, V lost 6 bases, and 3 bases had no gene match. CDR1 MDHEN and CDR2 SYDVKM come from the germline V gene. The CDR3 runs 13 residues. The CDR3 loop reads CASRLTGNYGYTF. The CDR3 bases are TGTGCCAGCAGGTTGACAGGGAACTATGGCTACACCTTC.

J is TRBJ2-5 and V is TRBV27; TRBD1 aligns across 7 bases. Germline V gene lookup returns CDR1 MNHEY and CDR2 SMNVEV (reference sequence). Trimming removed 6 bases from V and 5 bases from J; junction bases left unmatched: 12. The length of the CDR3 is 15 residues. The CDR3 reads CASSLDRASRETQYF. DNA of the CDR3: TGTGCCAGCAGCCTAGACAGGGCCTCACGGGAGACCCAGTACTTC.

The V and J genes are TRBV30 and TRBJ2-7; tentatively, D is TRBD2 (7 bases). Germline assignment: CDR1 GTSNPN and CDR2 SVGIG (reference sequence). V dropped 4 bases and J dropped 5 bases, with 21 bases sitting between them. The CDR3 has 15 residues. CDR3 sequence (DNA): TGTGCCTGGACGACCGGGGGGCTGGTAAGGGACGAGCAGTACTTC. As protein: CAWTTGGLVRDEQYF.

The chain employs TRBV2 and TRBJ2-7, with no clear D. The germline CDR1 and CDR2 sequences are SNHLY and FYNNEI. V lost 2 bases and J lost 3, with 5 bases in between. CDR3 length: 12 amino acids. CDR3 nucleotide sequence: TGTGCCAGCAGTGAACAGTTCTACGAGCAGTACTTC. Translated: CASSEQFYEQYF.

In this sample, this clone turned up once. This sequence joins TRBV15 and TRBJ2-7; TRBD1 might be the D (6 bases). In germline, CDR1 is LNHNV, CDR2 YYDKDF (reference sequence). The length of the CDR3 is 14 residues. Trimming took 4 bases from V and 7 from J, leaving 17 bases between them. CDR3 sequence: CATSNRQVPREQYF. The CDR3 coding sequence is TGTGCCACCAGCAACCGACAGGTTCCTCGGGAGCAGTACTTC.

CDR3 sequence reads: CASSKGWSPGGEGYTF. CDR3 bases: TGTGCCAGCAGCAAAGGATGGTCGCCAGGGGGCGAAGGCTACACCTTC. This chain connects TRBV21-1 to TRBJ1-2; the D call of TRBD1 is as the table states it, not checked on the DNA. TRBV21-1 is a documented pseudogene. CDR3 length: 16 residues.

V gene TRBV6-1 combines with J gene TRBJ1-3, with D perhaps TRBD1 (6 bases). Germline V lookup: CDR1 MNHNS, CDR2 SASEGT. This CDR3 spans 15 amino acids. Trimming took off 6 bases at V and 8 bases at J, with 20 bases between the two ends. CDR3 residues: CASSSRGSPGHTIYF. In DNA form, the CDR3 reads TGTGCCAGCAGCTCTAGGGGGTCCCCTGGGCACACCATATATTTT.

This clone was recorded once. V usage is TRBV27 and J usage is TRBJ2-5, with D perhaps TRBD2 (5 bases). V was shortened by 5 bases and J by 5 bases, with 18 bases between the two germline ends. From germline, CDR1 is MNHEY and CDR2 SMNVEV (reference sequence). This CDR3 has 15 amino acids. The CDR3 sequence is CASSNSEGSWETQYF. The CDR3 region has the DNA TGTGCCAGCAGTAACTCCGAGGGAAGCTGGGAGACCCAGTACTTC.

V and J are TRBV19 and TRBJ1-1, with TRBD1 identical over 8 bases. V lost 1 base, J lost 4 bases, and 8 bases stayed unmatched. This CDR3 is 16 amino acids long. Germline V gene data show CDR1 as LNHDA and CDR2 as SQIVND (reference sequence). Here the CDR3 reads CASSIGLYRGGTEAFF. In DNA form, the CDR3 reads TGTGCCAGTAGTATAGGCCTTTACAGGGGGGGCACTGAAGCTTTCTTT.

This clone has only a few counts. The V gene is TRBV7-8, the J gene TRBJ1-5; the D gene is possibly TRBD1 (6 bases). Trimming took 5 bases from V and 0 from J, leaving 20 bases between them. The CDR3 is made up of 18 amino acids. Germline V gene data show CDR1 as SGHVS and CDR2 as FQNEAQ. The CDR3 is CASSLRPGAPYSNQPQHF. CDR3 bases: TGTGCCAGCAGCCTTCGGCCAGGGGCTCCTTATAGCAATCAGCCCCAGCATTTT.

This clone was picked up one time. The rearrangement uses TRBV11-3 and TRBJ2-3; D is ambiguous. V was clipped by 2 bases and J by 2 bases, with 2 bases between them. CDR3 length: 12 amino acids. Germline CDR1 reads SGHNT; CDR2 reads YENEEA. The CDR3 is CASSLHTDTQYF. CDR3 nucleotides: TGTGCCAGCAGCTTACACACAGATACGCAGTATTTT. The entire variable domain, with the rest obtained from reference TRBV11-3 and TRBJ2-3, is as follows: EAGVVQSPRYKIIEKKQPVAFWCNPISGHNTLYWYLQNLGQGPELLIRYENEEAVDDSQLPKDRFSAERLKGVDSTLKIQPAELGDSAVYLCASSLHTDTQYFGPGTRLTVL.

The rearrangement uses TRBV5-6 and TRBJ1-5, with 8 bases that match TRBD1. Germline values: CDR1 SGHDT, CDR2 YYEEEE. The trim removed 4 bases at V and 1 base at J, leaving 7 bases unmatched. This CDR3 is 16 amino acids long. The CDR3 reads CASSHWTGPSNQPQHF. In DNA form, the CDR3 reads TGTGCCAGCAGCCACTGGACAGGGCCGAGCAATCAGCCCCAGCATTTT.

This clone was recorded only once. The V call is TRBV27, the J call TRBJ1-2; maybe TRBD1 (6 bases). Germline V gives CDR1 MNHEY, CDR2 SMNVEV (reference sequence). V was pared by 5 bases and J by 8 bases, with 15 bases between. The CDR3 is 13 residues long. The CDR3: CASSRRTVGGYTF. The CDR3 bases are TGTGCCAGCAGTCGCCGGACAGTTGGAGGCTACACCTTC.

The chain combines TRBV10-3 with TRBJ2-5; no clear D gene. Germline CDR1 is ENHRY and CDR2 is SYGVKD. This CDR3 comprises 12 residues. The V and J ends lost 2 bases and 5 bases respectively, with 6 bases between them. The CDR3 DNA sequence: TGTGCCATCAGTGAGACGAGTGAGACCCAGTACTTC. Amino acid sequence: CAISETSETQYF.

The CDR3 here is CSTESGRDREAFF. CDR3 sequence (DNA): TGCAGCACCGAATCGGGGCGGGACAGGGAAGCTTTCTTT. The chain carries TRBV29-1 and TRBJ1-1, with TRBD1 matching over 8 bases. The CDR3 consists of 13 residues. V gave up 8 bases and J gave up 8 bases; unmatched junction bases: 13. The germline V gene encodes CDR1 SQVTM and CDR2 ANQGSEA.